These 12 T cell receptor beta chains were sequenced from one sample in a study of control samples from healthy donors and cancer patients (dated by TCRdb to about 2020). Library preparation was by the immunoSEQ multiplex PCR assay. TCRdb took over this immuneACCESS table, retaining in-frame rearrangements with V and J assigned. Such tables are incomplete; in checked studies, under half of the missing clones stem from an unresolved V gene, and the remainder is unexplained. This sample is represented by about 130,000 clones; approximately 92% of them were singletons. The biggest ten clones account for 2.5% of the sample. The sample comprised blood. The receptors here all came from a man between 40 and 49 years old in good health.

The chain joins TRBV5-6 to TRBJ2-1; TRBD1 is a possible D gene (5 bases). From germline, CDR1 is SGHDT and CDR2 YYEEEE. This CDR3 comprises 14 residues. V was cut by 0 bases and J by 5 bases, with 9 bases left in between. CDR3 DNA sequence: TGTGCCAGCAGCTTGGTAGGGGCTAACAATGAGCAGTTCTTC. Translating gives CASSLVGANNEQFF.

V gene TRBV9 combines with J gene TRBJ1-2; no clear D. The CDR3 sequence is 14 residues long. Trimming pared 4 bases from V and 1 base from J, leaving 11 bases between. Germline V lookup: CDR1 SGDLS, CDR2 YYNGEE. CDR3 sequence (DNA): TGTGCCAGCAGCACTCGTAATTTTAACTATGGCTACACCTTC. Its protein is CASSTRNFNYGYTF.

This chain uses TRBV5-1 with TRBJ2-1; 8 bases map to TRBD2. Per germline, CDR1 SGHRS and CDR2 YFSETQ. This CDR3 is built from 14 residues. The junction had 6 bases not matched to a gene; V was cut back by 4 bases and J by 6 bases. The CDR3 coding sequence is TGCGCCAGCAGCCCCGGACTAGCTTCCAATGAGCAGTTCTTC. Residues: CASSPGLASNEQFF.

DNA of the CDR3: TGTGCCAGCTGGGGCAGGGGATATGGCTACACCTTC. Residues: CASWGRGYGYTF. The rearrangement uses TRBV6-5 and TRBJ1-2, with D tentatively TRBD1 (6 bases). CDR3 size: 12 residues. Trimming stripped 8 bases from V and 5 bases from J, with 12 bases between. In germline, CDR1 is MNHEY, CDR2 SVGAGI.

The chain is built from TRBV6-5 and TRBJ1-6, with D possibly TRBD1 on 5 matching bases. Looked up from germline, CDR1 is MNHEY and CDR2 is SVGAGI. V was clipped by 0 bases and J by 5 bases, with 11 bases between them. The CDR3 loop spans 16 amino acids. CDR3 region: CASSYSPGPDNSPLHF. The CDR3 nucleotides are TGTGCCAGCAGTTACTCCCCGGGGCCCGATAATTCACCCCTCCACTTT.

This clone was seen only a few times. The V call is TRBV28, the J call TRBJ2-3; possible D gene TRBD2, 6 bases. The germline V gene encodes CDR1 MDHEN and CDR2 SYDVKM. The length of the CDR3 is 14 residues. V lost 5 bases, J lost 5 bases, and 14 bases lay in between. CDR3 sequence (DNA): TGTGCCAGCAGTGCCCGCCGGGGGTTAGATACGCAGTATTTT. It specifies CASSARRGLDTQYF.

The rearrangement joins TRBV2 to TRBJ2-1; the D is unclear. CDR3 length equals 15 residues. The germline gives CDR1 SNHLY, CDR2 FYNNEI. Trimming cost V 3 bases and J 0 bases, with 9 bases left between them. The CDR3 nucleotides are TGTGCCAGCAGTGATTGGCTGCGCTCCTACAATGAGCAGTTCTTC. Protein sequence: CASSDWLRSYNEQFF.

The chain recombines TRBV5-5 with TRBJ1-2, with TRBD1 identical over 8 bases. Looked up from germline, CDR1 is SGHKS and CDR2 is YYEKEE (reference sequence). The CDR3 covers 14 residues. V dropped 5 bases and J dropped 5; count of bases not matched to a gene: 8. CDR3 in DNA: TGTGCCAGCAGACCAGGCACAGGGGGGTATGGCTACACCTTC. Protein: CASRPGTGGYGYTF.

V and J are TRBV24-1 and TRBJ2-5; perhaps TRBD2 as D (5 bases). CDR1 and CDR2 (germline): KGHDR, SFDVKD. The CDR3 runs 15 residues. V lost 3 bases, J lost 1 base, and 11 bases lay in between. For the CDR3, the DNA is TGTGCCACCAGTGATCGCCGGGGTTTCCAAGAGACCCAGTACTTC. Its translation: CATSDRRGFQETQYF.

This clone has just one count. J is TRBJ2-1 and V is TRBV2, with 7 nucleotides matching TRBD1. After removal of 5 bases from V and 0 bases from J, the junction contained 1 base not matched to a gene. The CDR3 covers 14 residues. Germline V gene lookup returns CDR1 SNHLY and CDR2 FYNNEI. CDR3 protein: CASSRDSSYNEQFF. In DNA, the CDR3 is TGTGCCAGCAGTCGGGACAGCTCCTACAATGAGCAGTTCTTC.

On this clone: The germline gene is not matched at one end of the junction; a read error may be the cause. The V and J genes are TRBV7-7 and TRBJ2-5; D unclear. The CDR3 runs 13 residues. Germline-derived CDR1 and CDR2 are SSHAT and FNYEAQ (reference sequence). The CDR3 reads CASSLASLQTQYF. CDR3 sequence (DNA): TGTGCTAGCAGCTTAGCATCTCTCCAGACCCAGTACTTC.

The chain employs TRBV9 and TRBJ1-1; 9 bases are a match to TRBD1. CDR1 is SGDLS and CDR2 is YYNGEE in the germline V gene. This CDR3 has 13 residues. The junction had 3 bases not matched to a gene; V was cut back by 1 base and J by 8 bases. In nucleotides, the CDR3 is TGTGCCAGCAGCGTAACCGGGACAGGGGAAGCTTTCTTT. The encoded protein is CASSVTGTGEAFF.